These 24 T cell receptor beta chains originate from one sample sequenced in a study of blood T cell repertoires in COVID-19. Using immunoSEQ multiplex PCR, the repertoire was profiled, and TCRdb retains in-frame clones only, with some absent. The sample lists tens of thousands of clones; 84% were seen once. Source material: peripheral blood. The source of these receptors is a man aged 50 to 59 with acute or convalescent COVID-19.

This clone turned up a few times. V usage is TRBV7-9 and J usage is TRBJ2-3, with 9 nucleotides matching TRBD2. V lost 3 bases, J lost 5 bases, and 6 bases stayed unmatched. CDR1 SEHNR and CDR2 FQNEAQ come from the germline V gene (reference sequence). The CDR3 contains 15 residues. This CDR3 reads CASSFPSGTGDTQYF. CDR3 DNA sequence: TGTGCCAGCAGCTTCCCTAGCGGGACGGGAGATACGCAGTATTTT. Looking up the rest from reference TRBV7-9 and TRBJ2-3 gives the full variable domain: DTGVSQNPRHKITKRGQNVTFRCDPISEHNRLYWYRQTLGQGPEFLTYFQNEAQLEKSRLLSDRFSAERPKGSFSTLEIQRTEQGDSAMYLCASSFPSGTGDTQYFGPGTRLTVL.

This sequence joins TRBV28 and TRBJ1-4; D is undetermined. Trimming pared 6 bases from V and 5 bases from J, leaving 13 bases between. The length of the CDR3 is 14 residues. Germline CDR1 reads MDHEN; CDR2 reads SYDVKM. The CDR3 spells CASREWSGNEKLFF. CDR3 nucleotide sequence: TGTGCCAGCAGGGAGTGGTCTGGGAATGAAAAACTGTTTTTT.

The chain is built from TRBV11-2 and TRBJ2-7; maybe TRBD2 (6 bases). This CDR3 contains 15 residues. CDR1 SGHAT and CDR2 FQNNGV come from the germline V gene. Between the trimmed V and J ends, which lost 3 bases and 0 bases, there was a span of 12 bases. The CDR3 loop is CASSFADGSSYEQYF. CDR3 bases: TGTGCCAGCAGCTTTGCGGACGGGAGCTCCTACGAGCAGTACTTC.

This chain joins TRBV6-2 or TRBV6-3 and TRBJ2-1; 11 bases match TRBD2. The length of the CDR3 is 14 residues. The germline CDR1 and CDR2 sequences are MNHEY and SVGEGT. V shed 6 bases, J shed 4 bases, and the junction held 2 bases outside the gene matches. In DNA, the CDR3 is TGTGCCAGCAGCACTAGCGGGGGATACAATGAGCAGTTCTTC. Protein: CASSTSGGYNEQFF.

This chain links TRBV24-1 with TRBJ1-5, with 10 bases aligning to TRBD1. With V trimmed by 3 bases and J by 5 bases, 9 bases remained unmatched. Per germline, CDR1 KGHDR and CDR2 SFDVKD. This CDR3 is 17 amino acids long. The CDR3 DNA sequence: TGTGCCACCAGTGATACAGTGGGACAGGGGAGTCATCAGCCCCAGCATTTT. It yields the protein CATSDTVGQGSHQPQHF.

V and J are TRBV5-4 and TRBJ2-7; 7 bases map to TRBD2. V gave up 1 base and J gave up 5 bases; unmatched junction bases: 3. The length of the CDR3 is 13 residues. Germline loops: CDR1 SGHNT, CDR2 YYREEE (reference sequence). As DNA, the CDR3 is TGTGCCAGCAGCTTGACGGGGGGAGACGAGCAGTACTTC. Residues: CASSLTGGDEQYF.

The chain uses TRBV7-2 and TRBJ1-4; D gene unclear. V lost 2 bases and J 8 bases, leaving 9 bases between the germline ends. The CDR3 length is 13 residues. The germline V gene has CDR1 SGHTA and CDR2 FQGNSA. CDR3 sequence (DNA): TGTGCCAGCAGCTTAATAACACGCGAAAAACTGTTTTTT. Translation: CASSLITREKLFF.

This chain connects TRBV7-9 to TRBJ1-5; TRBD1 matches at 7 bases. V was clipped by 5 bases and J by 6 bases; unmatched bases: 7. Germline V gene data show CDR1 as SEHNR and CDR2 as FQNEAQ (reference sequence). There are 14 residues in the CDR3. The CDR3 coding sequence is TGTGCCAGCAGCCCCCCGGGGACAGTTCAGCCCCAGCATTTT. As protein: CASSPPGTVQPQHF.

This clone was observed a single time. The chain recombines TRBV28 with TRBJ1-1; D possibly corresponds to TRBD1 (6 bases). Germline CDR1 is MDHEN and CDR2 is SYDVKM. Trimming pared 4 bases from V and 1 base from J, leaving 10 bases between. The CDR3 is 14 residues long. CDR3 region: CASSSWTENTEAFF. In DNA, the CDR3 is TGTGCCAGCAGTTCCTGGACAGAGAACACTGAAGCTTTCTTT.

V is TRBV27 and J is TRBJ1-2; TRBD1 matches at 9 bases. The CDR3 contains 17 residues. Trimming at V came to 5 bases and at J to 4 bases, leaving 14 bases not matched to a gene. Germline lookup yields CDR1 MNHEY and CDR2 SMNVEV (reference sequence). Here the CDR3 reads CASSPQNRGRGPYGYTF. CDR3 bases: TGTGCCAGCAGTCCCCAGAACAGGGGGCGCGGGCCCTATGGCTACACCTTC.

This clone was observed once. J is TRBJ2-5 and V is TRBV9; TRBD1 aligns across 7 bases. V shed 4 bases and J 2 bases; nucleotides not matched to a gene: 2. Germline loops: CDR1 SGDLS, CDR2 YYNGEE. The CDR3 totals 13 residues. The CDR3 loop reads CASSPTGQETQYF. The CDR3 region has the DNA TGTGCCAGCAGCCCGACAGGGCAAGAGACCCAGTACTTC. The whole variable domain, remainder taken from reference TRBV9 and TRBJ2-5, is DSGVTQTPKHLITATGQRVTLRCSPRSGDLSVYWYQQSLDQGLQFLIQYYNGEERAKGNILERFSAQQFPDLHSELNLSSLELGDSALYFCASSPTGQETQYFGPGTRLLVL.

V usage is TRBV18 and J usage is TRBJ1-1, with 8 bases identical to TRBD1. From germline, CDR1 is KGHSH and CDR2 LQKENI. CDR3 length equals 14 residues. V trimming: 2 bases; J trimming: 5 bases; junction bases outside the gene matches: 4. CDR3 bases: TGTGCCAGCTCACCAAAAGGGGACAGGACTGAAGCTTTCTTT. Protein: CASSPKGDRTEAFF.

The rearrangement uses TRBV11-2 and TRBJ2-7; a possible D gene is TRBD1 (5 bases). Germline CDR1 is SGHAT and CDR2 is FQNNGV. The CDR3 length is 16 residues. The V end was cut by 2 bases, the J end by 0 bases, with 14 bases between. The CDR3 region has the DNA TGTGCCAGCAGCTTATCGCAGGGAATGGCCTCCTACGAGCAGTACTTC. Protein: CASSLSQGMASYEQYF.

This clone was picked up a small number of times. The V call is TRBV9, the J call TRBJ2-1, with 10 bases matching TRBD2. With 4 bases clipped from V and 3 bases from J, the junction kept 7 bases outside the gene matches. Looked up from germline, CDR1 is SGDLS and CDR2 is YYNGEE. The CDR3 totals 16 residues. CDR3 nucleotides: TGTGCCAGCAGCCGGGGACTAGCGAGCCTCTACAATGAGCAGTTCTTC. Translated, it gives CASSRGLASLYNEQFF.

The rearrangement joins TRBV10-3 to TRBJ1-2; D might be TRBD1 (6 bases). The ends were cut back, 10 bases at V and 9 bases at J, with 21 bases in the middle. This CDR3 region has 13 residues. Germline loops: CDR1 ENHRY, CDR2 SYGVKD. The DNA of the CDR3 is TGTGCCACCGTCGGGCCAGGGGAAAGCCGCTACACCTTC. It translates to CATVGPGESRYTF.

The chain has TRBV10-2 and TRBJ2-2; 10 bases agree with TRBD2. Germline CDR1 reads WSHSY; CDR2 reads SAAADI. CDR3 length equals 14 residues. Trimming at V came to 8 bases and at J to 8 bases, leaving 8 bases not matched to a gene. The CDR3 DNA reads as TGCGCCAGCCGGAGCGGGGGGGCGGGAGGGGAGCTGTTTTTT. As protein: CASRSGGAGGELFF.

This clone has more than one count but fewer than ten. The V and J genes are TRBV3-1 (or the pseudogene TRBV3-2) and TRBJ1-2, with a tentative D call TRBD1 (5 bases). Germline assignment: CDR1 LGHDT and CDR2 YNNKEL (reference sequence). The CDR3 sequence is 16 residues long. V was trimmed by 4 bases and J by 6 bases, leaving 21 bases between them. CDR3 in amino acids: CASSPFLGTGDNGYTF. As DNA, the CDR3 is TGTGCCAGCAGCCCCTTCTTAGGGACGGGGGATAATGGCTACACCTTC.

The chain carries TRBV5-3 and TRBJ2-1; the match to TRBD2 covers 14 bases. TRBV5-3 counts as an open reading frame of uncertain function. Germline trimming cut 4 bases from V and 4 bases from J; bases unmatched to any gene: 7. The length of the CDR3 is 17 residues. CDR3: CARSRGLAGVWYNEQFF. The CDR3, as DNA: TGTGCCAGAAGCCGGGGACTAGCGGGAGTTTGGTACAATGAGCAGTTCTTC.

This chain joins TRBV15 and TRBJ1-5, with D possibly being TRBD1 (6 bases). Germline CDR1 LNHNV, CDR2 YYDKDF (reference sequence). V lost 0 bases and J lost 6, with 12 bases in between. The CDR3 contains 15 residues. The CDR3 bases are TGTGCCACCAGCAGAGAGGGGGCGGTTGGTCAGCCCCAGCATTTT. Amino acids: CATSREGAVGQPQHF. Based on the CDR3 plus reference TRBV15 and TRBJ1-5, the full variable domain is DAMVIQNPRYQVTQFGKPVTLSCSQTLNHNVMYWYQQKSSQAPKLLFHYYDKDFNNEADTPDNFQSRRPNTSFCFLDIRSPGLGDTAMYLCATSREGAVGQPQHFGDGTRLSIL.

The CDR3 sequence: CSMSRDKSYEQYF. The CDR3 nucleotides read TGCAGCATGTCCCGGGACAAATCCTACGAGCAGTACTTC. This chain joins TRBV29-1 and TRBJ2-7; possible D gene TRBD1, 6 bases. This CDR3 is 13 amino acids long. The V end was cut by 8 bases, the J end by 1 base, with 15 bases between. CDR1 is SQVTM and CDR2 is ANQGSEA in the germline V gene.

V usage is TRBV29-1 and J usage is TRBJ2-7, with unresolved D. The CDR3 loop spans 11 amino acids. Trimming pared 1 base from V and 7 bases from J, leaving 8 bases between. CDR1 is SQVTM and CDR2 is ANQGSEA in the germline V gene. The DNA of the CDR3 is TGCAGCGTTGAAGCCCTAGATGAGCAGTACTTC. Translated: CSVEALDEQYF.

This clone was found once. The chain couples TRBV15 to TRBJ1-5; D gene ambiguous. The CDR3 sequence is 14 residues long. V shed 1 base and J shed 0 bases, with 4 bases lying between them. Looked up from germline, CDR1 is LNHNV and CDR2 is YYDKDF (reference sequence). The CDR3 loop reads CATSRAYSNQPQHF. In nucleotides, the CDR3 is TGTGCCACCAGCAGAGCTTATAGCAATCAGCCCCAGCATTTT.

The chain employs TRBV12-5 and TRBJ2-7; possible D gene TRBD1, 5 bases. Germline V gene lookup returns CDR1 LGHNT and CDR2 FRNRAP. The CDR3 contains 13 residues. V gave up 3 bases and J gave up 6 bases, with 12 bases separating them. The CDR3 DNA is TGTGCTAGTGGTTTAAAAGGGGCAGGCGAGCAGTACTTC. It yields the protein CASGLKGAGEQYF.

As DNA, the CDR3 is TGTGCCAGCAGCGTAGGACAGGGGTACACAGATACGCAGTATTTT. Translated: CASSVGQGYTDTQYF. V usage is TRBV9 and J usage is TRBJ2-3, with 8 bases aligning to TRBD1. This CDR3 is built from 15 residues. The germline CDR1 and CDR2 sequences are SGDLS and YYNGEE. V lost 0 bases, J lost 2 bases, and 2 bases stayed unmatched.